A selection of T cell receptor beta chains follows, all from one sample in a study of blood T cell repertoires in COVID-19. Only in-frame clones appear in the TCRdb table, and some are missing; sequencing was by immunoSEQ multiplex PCR. Among roughly 190,000 clones listed, around 85% were seen once. Sequencing was performed on peripheral blood. The receptor source for this set is a woman aged 45-60 years with acute or convalescent COVID-19. The CDR3 runs from the conserved cysteine through the conserved F or W. The order of the fields is clone size, J gene, V gene, D gene, CDR3 protein, CDR3 DNA. A D gene is named only where the DNA matches it firmly. Size values are once, few and many counts, or a class for expanded clones, and some rows have none.

.,TRBJ2-7,TRBV6-5,TRBD1,CASSPDRVAYEQYF,TGTGCCAGCAGCCCGGACAGGGTGGCCTACGAGCAGTACTTC
.,TRBJ2-1,TRBV6-2/TRBV6-3,TRBD2,CASSYSGRGNEQFF,TGTGCCAGCAGTTACAGCGGGAGGGGGAATGAGCAGTTCTTC
.,TRBJ2-1,TRBV6-4,TRBD1,CASSDHGTGNGEQFF,TGTGCCAGCAGTGACCATGGGACAGGGAACGGTGAGCAGTTCTTC
.,TRBJ1-5,TRBV19,.,CASSLSTLSQPQHF,TGTGCCAGTAGTCTCTCGACTTTAAGTCAGCCCCAGCATTTT
.,TRBJ2-7,TRBV28,TRBD2,CASSLSTSGSRPYEQYF,TGTGCCAGCAGTTTATCGACTAGCGGGAGCCGTCCCTACGAGCAGTACTTC
once,TRBJ2-1,TRBV18,.,CASSPLAGALGSSSYNEQFF,TGTGCCAGCTCACCACTGGCGGGGGCGCTTGGATCTAGCTCCTACAATGAGCAGTTCTTC
.,TRBJ2-2,TRBV9,.,CASSVGPDLTGELFF,TGTGCCAGCAGCGTAGGGCCAGATCTGACCGGGGAGCTGTTTTTT
.,TRBJ2-4,TRBV7-2,.,CASSLAPLSLLAKNIQYF,TGTGCCAGCAGCTTAGCCCCTCTGAGCTTGTTAGCCAAAAACATTCAGTACTTC
.,TRBJ2-3,TRBV7-8,TRBD2,CASSSSTSPQYF,TGTGCCAGCAGCTCCTCGACTAGCCCGCAGTATTTT
.,TRBJ2-1,TRBV28,.,CASSSPPDSHNEQFF,TGTGCCAGCAGTTCCCCTCCCGACAGCCACAATGAGCAGTTCTTC
.,TRBJ1-4,TRBV5-1,.,CASSLDTGSEKLFF,TGCGCCAGCAGCTTGGACACAGGGAGTGAAAAACTGTTTTTT
.,TRBJ2-7,TRBV11-3,.,CASPRQGEQYF,TGTGCCAGCCCTCGCCAGGGGGAGCAGTACTTC
.,TRBJ1-2,TRBV19,TRBD1,CASSIAGDRSNYGYTF,TGTGCCAGTAGTATAGCGGGGGACAGATCTAACTATGGCTACACCTTC
.,TRBJ1-5,TRBV6-6,.,CASMDQIEQGQPQHF,TGTGCCAGCATGGATCAGATCGAGCAGGGTCAGCCCCAGCATTTT
.,TRBJ2-7,TRBV7-8,.,CASSLVEITYEQYF,TGTGCCAGCAGCTTAGTGGAGATAACCTACGAGCAGTACTTC
.,TRBJ2-7,TRBV7-8,TRBD1,CASGEGQTWEQYF,TGTGCCAGCGGAGAGGGACAGACGTGGGAGCAGTACTTC
.,TRBJ2-7,TRBV28,TRBD2,CASSWRTSSEQYF,TGTGCCAGCAGTTGGAGGACTAGCTCCGAGCAGTACTTC
.,TRBJ1-5,TRBV5-6,.,CASSLKGGLGPQHF,TGTGCCAGCAGCTTGAAAGGGGGATTAGGGCCCCAGCATTTT
.,TRBJ2-3,TRBV18,TRBD2,CASSRREKITDTQYF,TGTGCCAGCTCACGGCGGGAGAAGATCACAGATACGCAGTATTTT
.,TRBJ2-4,TRBV25-1,.,CASSVRIAKNIQYF,TGTGCCAGCAGTGTCAGGATAGCCAAAAACATTCAGTACTTC
few,TRBJ2-2,TRBV5-4,.,CASSRREPGELFF,TGTGCCAGCAGCCGCCGGGAGCCCGGGGAGCTGTTTTTT
.,TRBJ2-5,TRBV28,TRBD2,CATGLAGLQETQYF,TGTGCCACCGGACTAGCGGGACTACAAGAGACCCAGTACTTC
.,TRBJ1-2,TRBV6-6,TRBD1,CASSYGQGGDYGYTF,TGTGCCAGCAGTTACGGGCAGGGGGGAGACTATGGCTACACCTTC
.,TRBJ2-1,TRBV9,.,CASSVSPIVDNEQFF,TGTGCCAGCAGCGTGTCCCCCATAGTGGACAATGAGCAGTTCTTC
.,TRBJ1-5,TRBV10-3,.,CAISESGGLGQPQHF,TGTGCCATCAGTGAGTCAGGAGGGTTAGGGCAGCCCCAGCATTTT
.,TRBJ2-7,TRBV6-5,TRBD2,CASSYSGGESEQYF,TGTGCCAGCAGTTACTCCGGGGGGGAGAGCGAGCAGTACTTC